This TCR beta chain comes out of a study of blood T cell repertoires in COVID-19. Study-level information: Specimens from acute and convalescent COVID-19 originated in the United States, Italy and Spain. The cDNA or gDNA used as material had been derived from T cells, B-cell-depleted T cells, or PBMCs.

Looked up from germline, CDR1 is SGHRS and CDR2 is YFSETQ. The CDR3 contains 18 residues. Losses at the gene ends were 4 bases for V and 5 bases for J; bases not matched to a gene: 19. In the original workflow: From reference gene primer amplification, estimates of nucleated cell counts were derived. The data were produced by immunoSEQ multiplex PCR, yet TCRdb's version contains in-frame clones alone and is incomplete. Clone size and V and J calls were adopted from that table, with D and trimming inferred from the DNA. Among about 140,000 clones listed, around 86% were seen once. This clone was detected only once.

This receptor was identified in a human donor in a cohort sampled during active COVID-19. The J gene is TRBJ2-5, the V gene TRBV5-1, with 8 bases fitting TRBD2. The sequenced material came from peripheral blood. CDR3 nucleotide sequence: TGCGCCAGCAGCCCTGGCCCGACAGATCCGGGACTAGGGGAGACCCAGTACTTC. Residues: CASSPGPTDPGLGETQYF.